A selection of T cell receptor beta chains follows, all from one sample in a study of CD8 T cells in ankylosing spondylitis. TCRdb reanalysed the 5' RACE reads using MiXCR and keeps one entry per CDR3 protein. This sample carries 500,000 to 550,000 distinct CDR3 sequences, roughly 13% of them seen once, and the ten largest clones take approximately 7%. Specimen: blood, either unsorted or a sorted T cell fraction (not recorded which). These receptors were obtained from a male donor with ankylosing spondylitis. Each CDR3 is given with its conserved first and last residue. Clone size is not always given. Where it is, it says once, few, many or a class for expanded clones.

J gene: TRBJ1-6; V gene: TRBV12-3/TRBV12-4; clone size: few; CDR3 protein: CASSLEGGLNSPLHF
J gene: TRBJ2-3; V gene: TRBV5-1; clone size: many; CDR3 protein: CASSLLDPSSTDTQYF
J gene: TRBJ2-5; V gene: TRBV7-9; clone size: .; CDR3 protein: CASSLDSGPQYF
J gene: TRBJ1-2; V gene: TRBV29-1; clone size: many; CDR3 protein: CSAAFNYGYTF
J gene: TRBJ1-5; V gene: TRBV3-1; clone size: .; CDR3 protein: CASSPTGGHDQPQHF
J gene: TRBJ1-2; V gene: TRBV20-1; clone size: many; CDR3 protein: CSAPIPGVYGYTF
J gene: TRBJ2-3; V gene: TRBV5-1; clone size: few; CDR3 protein: CASSPTRGDTQYF
J gene: TRBJ2-7; V gene: TRBV30; clone size: .; CDR3 protein: CAWRGTVYSYEQYF
J gene: TRBJ2-1; V gene: TRBV11-1; clone size: few; CDR3 protein: CASSSRGRESNEQFF
J gene: TRBJ2-1; V gene: TRBV7-8; clone size: .; CDR3 protein: CASSSVARFYNEQFF
J gene: TRBJ2-1; V gene: TRBV20-1; clone size: .; CDR3 protein: CSASGAGGLYEQFF
J gene: TRBJ2-7; V gene: TRBV20-1; clone size: few; CDR3 protein: CSARRTSGGYEQYF
J gene: TRBJ2-5; V gene: TRBV5-1; clone size: many; CDR3 protein: CASSSDRGTETQYF
J gene: TRBJ1-5; V gene: TRBV4-2; clone size: few; CDR3 protein: CASSQDIGTGGLGNQPQHF
J gene: TRBJ1-1; V gene: TRBV29-1; clone size: .; CDR3 protein: CSVVEARNTEAFF
J gene: TRBJ2-5; V gene: TRBV4-2; clone size: .; CDR3 protein: CASSQATGTRVMETQYF
J gene: TRBJ1-2; V gene: TRBV12-3/TRBV12-4; clone size: .; CDR3 protein: CASTPRYGRYGYTF
J gene: TRBJ2-7; V gene: TRBV29-1; clone size: .; CDR3 protein: CSVGVNSYEQYF
J gene: TRBJ2-1; V gene: TRBV20-1; clone size: few; CDR3 protein: CSAEGMSYNEQFF
J gene: TRBJ2-1; V gene: TRBV15; clone size: .; CDR3 protein: CATSRASYEQFF
J gene: TRBJ2-5; V gene: TRBV27; clone size: .; CDR3 protein: CASSLSRAETQYF
J gene: TRBJ2-1; V gene: TRBV15; clone size: .; CDR3 protein: CATSILAGVYNEQFF
J gene: TRBJ2-1; V gene: TRBV12-1; clone size: few; CDR3 protein: CARTRGAENRISDDREQFF
J gene: TRBJ2-2; V gene: TRBV10-1; clone size: .; CDR3 protein: CATQGNTGELFF
J gene: TRBJ2-7; V gene: TRBV10-3; clone size: .; CDR3 protein: CAISEPRDRGHEQYF
J gene: TRBJ1-6; V gene: TRBV20-1; clone size: few; CDR3 protein: CSAELTEYNSPLHF
J gene: TRBJ2-3; V gene: TRBV20-1; clone size: .; CDR3 protein: CSALSGTRTDTQYF
J gene: TRBJ2-7; V gene: TRBV2; clone size: .; CDR3 protein: CASITQGSEQYF
J gene: TRBJ2-3; V gene: TRBV4-2; clone size: few; CDR3 protein: CASSQEVEREGDTQYF
J gene: TRBJ2-7; V gene: TRBV12-3/TRBV12-4; clone size: many; CDR3 protein: CASTLRGLATYEQYF
J gene: TRBJ1-4; V gene: TRBV29-1; clone size: .; CDR3 protein: CSVARSSTNEKLFF
J gene: TRBJ1-6; V gene: TRBV11-2; clone size: .; CDR3 protein: CASSLVRGGVSPLHF
J gene: TRBJ2-1; V gene: TRBV27; clone size: few; CDR3 protein: CASSPFKGNEQFF
J gene: TRBJ2-5; V gene: TRBV7-8; clone size: .; CDR3 protein: CASSSGLAVPRETQYF
J gene: TRBJ1-5; V gene: TRBV12-3/TRBV12-4; clone size: many; CDR3 protein: CASSLAFSGSNQPQHF
J gene: TRBJ1-3; V gene: TRBV6-5; clone size: few; CDR3 protein: CASSYSARAGNTIYF
J gene: TRBJ2-1; V gene: TRBV5-1; clone size: few; CDR3 protein: CASSFSTQDNEQFF
J gene: TRBJ2-1; V gene: TRBV5-1; clone size: .; CDR3 protein: CASSLATNYNEQFF
J gene: TRBJ2-5; V gene: TRBV7-9; clone size: few; CDR3 protein: CASSRPASGKETQYF
J gene: TRBJ2-7; V gene: TRBV5-4; clone size: .; CDR3 protein: CASSRGLAGLAYEQYF
J gene: TRBJ1-5; V gene: TRBV12-3/TRBV12-4; clone size: .; CDR3 protein: CASSLDRGAQPQHF
J gene: TRBJ2-1; V gene: TRBV11-2; clone size: .; CDR3 protein: CASSPLVGDEQFF